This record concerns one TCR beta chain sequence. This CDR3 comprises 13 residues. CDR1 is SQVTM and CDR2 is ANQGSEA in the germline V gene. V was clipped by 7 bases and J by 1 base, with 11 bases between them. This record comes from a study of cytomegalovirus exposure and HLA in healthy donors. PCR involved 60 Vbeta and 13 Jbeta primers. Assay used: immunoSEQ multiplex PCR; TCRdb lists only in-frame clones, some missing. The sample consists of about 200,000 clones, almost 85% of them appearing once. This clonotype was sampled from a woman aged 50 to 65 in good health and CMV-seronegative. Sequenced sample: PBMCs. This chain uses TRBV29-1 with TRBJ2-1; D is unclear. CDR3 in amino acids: CSALISSYNEQFF. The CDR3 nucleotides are TGCAGCGCCCTAATAAGTTCCTACAATGAGCAGTTCTTC.